Following are 20 T cell receptor beta chains from one sample sequenced in a study of blood T cell repertoires in COVID-19 (dated by TCRdb to the early 2020s). Library preparation was by the immunoSEQ multiplex PCR assay. The clones in this table, taken by TCRdb from immuneACCESS, are in-frame only. Not every clone is retained; where verified, under half of the shortfall comes from an unresolved V gene, and the cause of the rest is unknown. The table for this sample lists about 170,000 clones; roughly 86% of them were counted only once. Approximately 2.6% of the sample is in the top ten clones. The source material was peripheral blood. All receptors derive from an elderly woman with COVID-19, enrolled during active disease.

This clone appeared once. The chain has TRBV19 and TRBJ2-2; 9 bases fit TRBD2. The V gene end was trimmed by 2 bases and the J gene end by 3 bases; junction bases not matched to a gene: 7. Per the germline V gene, CDR1 is LNHDA and CDR2 is SQIVND (reference sequence). The CDR3 length is 17 residues. DNA of the CDR3: TGTGCCAGTAGTATAAATGGCGGGAGGGCCTACACCGGGGAGCTGTTTTTT. This encodes CASSINGGRAYTGELFF. The whole variable domain, remainder taken from reference TRBV19 and TRBJ2-2, is DGGITQSPKYLFRKEGQNVTLSCEQNLNHDAMYWYRQDPGQGLRLIYYSQIVNDFQKGDIAEGYSVSREKKESFPLTVTSAQKNPTAFYLCASSINGGRAYTGELFFGEGSRLTVL.

The V and J genes are TRBV5-1 and TRBJ2-7; D not resolved. Germline V gene sequence: CDR1 SGHRS, CDR2 YFSETQ. The CDR3 runs to 15 residues. Between the trimmed V and J ends, which lost 0 bases and 5 bases, there was a span of 15 bases. CDR3 bases: TGCGCCAGCAGCTTGGCCCAACCTAGAGGCGACGAGCAGTACTTC. This sequence encodes CASSLAQPRGDEQYF.

A few counts support this clone. The V gene is TRBV6-5, the J gene TRBJ1-2, with a tentative D call TRBD1 (5 bases). The CDR3 extends over 11 amino acids. In germline, CDR1 is MNHEY, CDR2 SVGAGI. The ends were cut back, 7 bases at V and 7 bases at J, with 10 bases in the middle. The DNA for the CDR3 is TGTGCCAGCAAAGGACAACGTGGCTACACCTTC. Translated: CASKGQRGYTF.

This clone was recorded once. The V call is TRBV5-1, the J call TRBJ2-3; 11 nucleotides line up with TRBD2. This CDR3 is 17 amino acids long. The germline V gene has CDR1 SGHRS and CDR2 YFSETQ. V lost 4 bases and J lost 4; bases outside the gene matches: 11. CDR3 nucleotides: TGCGCCAGCAGCCCAACAGGGCTAGCGGGAGGAGCAGATACGCAGTATTTT. This gives the protein CASSPTGLAGGADTQYF.

This sequence joins TRBV7-2 and TRBJ2-2; maybe TRBD2 (6 bases). Germline CDR1 SGHTA, CDR2 FQGNSA. V shed 5 bases and J shed 3 bases, with 13 bases lying between them. This CDR3 has 15 residues. CDR3 residues: CASSPGRLYTGELFF. CDR3 sequence (DNA): TGTGCCAGCAGCCCTGGGAGGCTGTACACCGGGGAGCTGTTTTTT.

The chain carries TRBV19 and TRBJ1-3, with D unclear. The ends were cut back, 4 bases at V and 0 bases at J, with 7 bases in the middle. The CDR3 totals 14 residues. Germline V gene sequence: CDR1 LNHDA, CDR2 SQIVND (reference sequence). CDR3: CASSRLNSGNTIYF. CDR3 coding DNA: TGTGCCAGTAGTAGACTTAACTCTGGAAACACCATATATTTT.

J is TRBJ2-7 and V is TRBV5-1; TRBD1 matches 7 bases. V lost 0 bases to trimming and J lost 1 base; unmatched junction nucleotides: 10. This CDR3 has 17 residues. The V gene's germline CDR1 is SGHRS and CDR2 YFSETQ. The CDR3 sequence is CASSLDRRPGGSYEQYF. The CDR3 DNA sequence: TGCGCCAGCAGCTTGGATAGGCGGCCAGGGGGATCCTACGAGCAGTACTTC.

The rearrangement joins TRBV5-1 to TRBJ2-1, with 8 bases matching TRBD2. CDR1 SGHRS and CDR2 YFSETQ come from the germline V gene. Trimming cost V 0 bases and J 8 bases; bases outside gene matches: 10. The CDR3 loop spans 16 amino acids. The CDR3, as DNA: TGCGCCAGCAGCTTGGCCCCTCAGCGGGAGTTTTATGAGCAGTTCTTC. Translation gives CASSLAPQREFYEQFF. Based on the CDR3 plus reference TRBV5-1 and TRBJ2-1, the full variable domain is KAGVTQTPRYLIKTRGQQVTLSCSPISGHRSVSWYQQTPGQGLQFLFEYFSETQRNKGNFPGRFSGRQFSNSRSEMNVSTLELGDSALYLCASSLAPQREFYEQFFGPGTRLTVL.

V gene TRBV5-1 combines with J gene TRBJ2-2; 7 bases map to TRBD2. Per germline, CDR1 SGHRS and CDR2 YFSETQ. V trimming: 0 bases; J trimming: 4 bases; junction bases outside the gene matches: 3. The CDR3 loop spans 15 amino acids. CDR3 loop: CASSLDLAATGELFF. DNA of the CDR3: TGCGCCAGCAGCTTGGATCTAGCGGCCACCGGGGAGCTGTTTTTT.

The chain combines TRBV19 with TRBJ1-2; D is unclear. V was clipped by 7 bases and J by 8 bases, with 14 bases between them. Germline CDR1 LNHDA, CDR2 SQIVND (reference sequence). The CDR3 totals 12 residues. CDR3 loop: CASKETLRGYTF. The CDR3 DNA follows: TGTGCCAGTAAAGAGACCCTGAGGGGCTACACCTTC.

The chain is built from TRBV30 and TRBJ2-1, with 16 positions matching TRBD2. This CDR3 comprises 17 residues. V was clipped by 1 base and J by 12 bases; unmatched bases: 12. CDR1 is GTSNPN, CDR2 SVGIG, per germline (reference sequence). CDR3 in amino acids: CAWSGTGGTSGRAAQFF. The CDR3 DNA reads as TGTGCCTGGAGTGGTACGGGGGGGACTAGCGGGAGGGCCGCGCAGTTCTTC.

This chain joins TRBV10-2 and TRBJ2-2; 14 positions match TRBD2. Trimming removed 6 bases from V and 4 bases from J; junction bases left unmatched: 10. Germline lookup yields CDR1 WSHSY and CDR2 SAAADI. The CDR3 runs to 18 residues. The CDR3 loop is CASRLRLAGGPSTGELFF. CDR3 DNA sequence: TGCGCCAGCAGGCTCCGACTAGCGGGAGGGCCAAGCACCGGGGAGCTGTTTTTT.

The CDR3 nucleotides read TGTGCCAGCAGCCGCGGGGCCCGGGCCGGCTCCTATAATTCACCCCTCCACTTT. The encoded protein is CASSRGARAGSYNSPLHF. The rearrangement links TRBV11-2 to TRBJ1-6; weak D call: TRBD1 (5 bases). The CDR3 totals 18 residues. V was cut by 5 bases and J by 0 bases, with 17 bases left in between. CDR1 and CDR2 (germline): SGHAT, FQNNGV.

This chain links TRBV7-3 with TRBJ2-5; 10 positions agree with TRBD2. Germline V gene lookup returns CDR1 SGHTA and CDR2 FQGTGA. The CDR3 contains 15 residues. The V gene end was trimmed by 6 bases and the J gene end by 4 bases; junction bases not matched to a gene: 8. The CDR3, as DNA: TGTGCCAGCAGTACCGGGCTAGCGGGAGCAGAGACCCAGTACTTC. Translated, it gives CASSTGLAGAETQYF.

The CDR3 protein is CASSVAGSGSEKLFF. In DNA form, the CDR3 reads TGTGCCAGCAGTGTCGCCGGGTCCGGCTCTGAAAAACTGTTTTTT. This chain connects TRBV28 to TRBJ1-4; D is ambiguous. Germline V gene data show CDR1 as MDHEN and CDR2 as SYDVKM. Trimming removed 5 bases at V and 7 bases at J, with 17 bases between. This CDR3 spans 15 amino acids.

The chain joins TRBV10-3 to TRBJ1-5; D remains ambiguous. CDR3 length: 14 residues. Germline values: CDR1 ENHRY, CDR2 SYGVKD. The V and J ends lost 4 bases and 6 bases respectively, with 13 bases between them. The CDR3 DNA follows: TGTGCCATCAGTGTGGAGCCGGGTGGTCAGCCCCAGCATTTT. Translating it yields CAISVEPGGQPQHF.

The chain employs TRBV7-2 and TRBJ2-1; 9 bases are a match to TRBD2. Losses at the gene ends were 6 bases for V and 5 bases for J; bases not matched to a gene: 8. This CDR3 comprises 15 residues. Germline V gene lookup returns CDR1 SGHTA and CDR2 FQGNSA. CDR3 sequence: CASSPPGLADNEQFF. CDR3 nucleotides: TGTGCCAGCAGTCCTCCGGGACTAGCCGACAATGAGCAGTTCTTC.

The sample holds a few counts of this clone. The rearrangement links TRBV12-2 to TRBJ2-6; the table's D call, TRBD1, has no DNA check behind it. TRBV12-2 constitutes a pseudogene. The CDR3 is made up of 16 amino acids. Here the CDR3 reads CASRSRRGQGANVLTF. In nucleotides, the CDR3 is TGTGCAAGTCGCTCCCGAAGGGGACAGGGGGCCAACGTCCTGACTTTC.

The chain couples TRBV27 to TRBJ2-2, with TRBD2 identical over 14 bases. From germline, CDR1 is MNHEY and CDR2 SMNVEV (reference sequence). This CDR3 contains 17 residues. Unmatched junction bases numbered 6, after V lost 2 bases and J lost 7 bases. The CDR3 DNA follows: TGTGCCAGCAGTTTACTCGGGACTAGCGGGAGTTTCGGGGAGCTGTTTTTT. This translates into CASSLLGTSGSFGELFF.

The gene calls are TRBV6-4 and TRBJ1-1, with D uncertain. The CDR3 runs to 16 residues. V dropped 0 bases and J dropped 11 bases, with 22 bases sitting between them. The germline V gene has CDR1 MRHNA and CDR2 SNTAGT. The chain's CDR3 is CASSDSKRRRECGAFF. CDR3 DNA: TGTGCCAGCAGTGACTCGAAGAGACGTCGAGAATGCGGCGCTTTCTTT.